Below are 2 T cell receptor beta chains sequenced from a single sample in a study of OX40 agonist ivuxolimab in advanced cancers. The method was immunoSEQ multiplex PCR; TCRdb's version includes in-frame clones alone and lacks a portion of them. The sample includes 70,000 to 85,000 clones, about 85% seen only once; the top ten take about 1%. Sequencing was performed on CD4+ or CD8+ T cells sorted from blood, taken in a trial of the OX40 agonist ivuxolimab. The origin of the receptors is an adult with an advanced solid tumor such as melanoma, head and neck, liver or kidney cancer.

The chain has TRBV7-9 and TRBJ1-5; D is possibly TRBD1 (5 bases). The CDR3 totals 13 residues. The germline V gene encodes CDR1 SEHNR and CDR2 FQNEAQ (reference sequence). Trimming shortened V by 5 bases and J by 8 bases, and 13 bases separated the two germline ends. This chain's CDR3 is CASSRQTDEPQHF. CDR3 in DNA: TGTGCCAGCAGCCGACAGACAGATGAGCCCCAGCATTTT.

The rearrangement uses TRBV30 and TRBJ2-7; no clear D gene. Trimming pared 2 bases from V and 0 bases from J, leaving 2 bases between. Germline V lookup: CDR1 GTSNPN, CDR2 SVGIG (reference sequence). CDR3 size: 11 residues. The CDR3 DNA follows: TGTGCCTGGAGTATCTCCTACGAGCAGTACTTC. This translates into CAWSISYEQYF.